This T cell receptor (beta chain) was observed in a study of CD4 T cells in relation to SARS-CoV-2 and coronaviruses. Study details: After nine to eleven days of antigen culture, PBMC TCR beta CDR3s were sequenced. Shared crossreactive spike epitopes were mapped to their HLA restriction.

Before the COVID-19 pandemic, during about 2011-2019, CD4+ T cells were taken from unexposed donors. After about 10 days of culture, CD4+ T cells were isolated. Testing used SARS-CoV-2 S/N and four cold-coronavirus spikes on unexposed-donor CD4+ T cells, cells permitting. PBMCs were plated at a few million per well in IL-2-containing medium. The length of the CDR3 is 14 residues. V gave up 6 bases and J gave up 5 bases; unmatched junction bases: 4. Germline loops: CDR1 WNHNN, CDR2 SYGVQD (reference sequence). Method: immunoSEQ multiplex PCR; TCRdb's copy keeps in-frame clones and lacks some. This sample carries 15,000 to 20,000 clones, around 78% of them seen once, and the ten largest clones take 15%. This clone was seen a few times. Its antigen remains unidentified.

The sequenced sample was CD4+ T cells from PBMCs, cultured in vitro. The source of this sequence is a human donor in good health. The gene calls are TRBV10-1 and TRBJ1-6, with TRBD1 matching over 7 bases. CDR3 nucleotide sequence: TGCGCCAGCAGCGTTGGGACAGATAATTCACCCCTCCACTTT. Protein: CASSVGTDNSPLHF.